These 5 T cell receptor beta chains were all obtained from the same sample, sequenced in a study of cytomegalovirus exposure and HLA in healthy donors. 13 Jbeta primers and 60 Vbeta primers were used for the PCR. The repertoire was sequenced with immunoSEQ multiplex PCR; TCRdb's copy has only in-frame clones and lacks some. The profile shows about 220,000 clones, 65% to 75% of them singletons. Sequenced: PBMCs. The source is a woman in her 30s in good health and CMV-seronegative.

This clone has just a few counts. In DNA, the CDR3 is TGCGCCAGCAGCTTTACGAGGGAGAACACCGGGGAGCTGTTTTTT. Translation: CASSFTRENTGELFF. The chain combines TRBV5-1 with TRBJ2-2; possible D gene TRBD2, 5 bases. This CDR3 spans 15 amino acids. The V end lost 2 bases, the J end lost 1 base, and 9 bases lay between the germline ends. Germline values: CDR1 SGHRS, CDR2 YFSETQ.

The chain combines TRBV27 with TRBJ1-1; no definite D call. This CDR3 contains 14 residues. The germline CDR1 and CDR2 sequences are MNHEY and SMNVEV (reference sequence). The germline V and J ends were trimmed by 5 bases and 1 base, with 11 bases remaining between them. The CDR3 DNA sequence: TGTGCCAGCAGTCCGCGATCAAGGAACACTGAAGCTTTCTTT. Its protein product is CASSPRSRNTEAFF.

This clone was seen a few times. CDR3 sequence reads: CASSLDGNSPLHF. Here the CDR3 DNA reads TGCGCCAGCAGCTTGGACGGGAATTCACCCCTCCACTTT. This rearrangement joins TRBV5-1 to TRBJ1-6; D ambiguous. V was trimmed by 0 bases and J by 7 bases, leaving 5 bases between them. Per germline, CDR1 SGHRS and CDR2 YFSETQ. The CDR3 is made up of 13 amino acids.

This chain uses TRBV6-1 with TRBJ1-4, with D perhaps matching TRBD1 (5 bases). CDR1 and CDR2 (germline): MNHNS, SASEGT. Trimming shortened V by 6 bases and J by 8 bases, and 10 bases separated the two germline ends. CDR3 length: 12 residues. The CDR3 loop reads CASRGLGEKLFF. CDR3 nucleotide sequence: TGTGCCAGCAGGGGGCTCGGAGAAAAACTGTTTTTT.

The chain recombines TRBV11-2 with TRBJ2-3; maybe TRBD1 (6 bases). CDR3 length: 12 residues. Trimming took 4 bases from V and 8 from J, leaving 10 bases between them. Germline CDR1 is SGHAT and CDR2 is FQNNGV. CDR3 in amino acids: CASSSTGATQYF. CDR3 in DNA: TGTGCCAGCAGCTCGACAGGCGCTACGCAGTATTTT. Supplemented by reference TRBV11-2 and TRBJ2-3, the full variable domain reads EAGVAQSPRYKIIEKRQSVAFWCNPISGHATLYWYQQILGQGPKLLIQFQNNGVVDDSQLPKDRFSAERLKGVDSTLKIQPAKLEDSAVYLCASSSTGATQYFGPGTRLTVL.